The 6 T cell receptor beta chains presented below share a single source sample, sequenced in a study of blood T cell repertoires in COVID-19. Clones were read by immunoSEQ multiplex PCR, and TCRdb kept only the in-frame ones, dropping some. The profile shows under 350,000 clones, around 87% of them singletons. Material: peripheral blood. Every receptor here comes from a man aged 70 or older with acute or convalescent COVID-19.

The chain carries TRBV5-1 and TRBJ2-5, with 13 bases identical to TRBD2. With V trimmed by 4 bases and J by 5 bases, 8 bases remained unmatched. This CDR3 has 16 amino acids. Germline loops: CDR1 SGHRS, CDR2 YFSETQ. The CDR3: CASSPGTSGNFETQYF. The CDR3 bases are TGCGCCAGCAGCCCGGGGACTAGCGGGAATTTTGAGACCCAGTACTTC.

This chain joins TRBV30 and TRBJ1-2, with TRBD1 identical over 8 bases. Germline CDR1 GTSNPN, CDR2 SVGIG (reference sequence). The CDR3 consists of 15 residues. V trimming: 4 bases; J trimming: 2 bases; junction bases outside the gene matches: 9. The CDR3 region has the DNA TGTGCCTGGAATCAGGGGGCGGCCGTAAACTATGGCTACACCTTC. Amino acids: CAWNQGAAVNYGYTF. Full variable domain (outside the CDR3, taken from reference TRBV30 and TRBJ1-2): SQTIHQWPATLVQPVGSPLSLECTVEGTSNPNLYWYRQAAGRGLQLLFYSVGIGQISSEVPQNLSASRPQDRQFILSSKKLLLSDSGFYLCAWNQGAAVNYGYTFGSGTRLTVV.

V is TRBV6-5 and J is TRBJ1-4; D ambiguous. CDR1 MNHEY and CDR2 SVGAGI come from the germline V gene. Trimming took 6 bases from V and 10 from J, leaving 21 bases between them. The CDR3 totals 15 residues. CDR3 region: CASRDFGSASGKLFF. DNA of the CDR3: TGTGCCAGCAGGGATTTCGGCAGCGCATCTGGAAAACTGTTTTTT.

The gene calls are TRBV7-2 and TRBJ1-3; tentatively, D is TRBD1 (5 bases). Germline V gene lookup returns CDR1 SGHTA and CDR2 FQGNSA. V was pared by 2 bases and J by 3 bases, with 11 bases between. CDR3 length: 15 residues. The CDR3 sequence is CASSLRGSLGNTIYF. The CDR3 DNA reads TGTGCCAGCAGCTTAAGGGGCTCCCTTGGAAACACCATATATTTT.

The rearrangement uses TRBV28 and TRBJ1-5; 7 bases align to TRBD1. The V and J ends lost 6 bases and 7 bases, in that order; junction bases with no gene match: 9. Germline loops: CDR1 MDHEN, CDR2 SYDVKM. This CDR3 region has 14 residues. CDR3 sequence reads: CASRITGEPQPQHF. CDR3 coding DNA: TGTGCCAGCAGAATCACAGGGGAACCCCAGCCCCAGCATTTT.

This sequence joins TRBV4-2 and TRBJ1-2; 10 bases match TRBD1. The CDR3 is 15 residues long. Germline CDR1 and CDR2: LGHNA and YNFKEQ. V lost 6 bases to trimming and J lost 3 bases; unmatched junction nucleotides: 7. DNA of the CDR3: TGTGCCAGCAGACCCCTAGGACAGGGGGACTATGGCTACACCTTC. Amino acid sequence: CASRPLGQGDYGYTF.